A single sample gave rise to the 21 T cell receptor beta chains below, sequenced in a study of beta chain features in type 1 diabetes. Isolated RNA was reverse transcribed in full, so expressed TCRB transcripts were sequenced. TCRdb's copy holds only in-frame clones and misses some; the assay was immunoSEQ multiplex PCR. The sample has more than 350,000 clones, about 10% seen once. Sequencing was carried out using naive CD4+ T cells from blood. These receptor sequences come from a woman between 18 and 29 years old in good health.

Only a few counts were recorded for this clone. V is TRBV7-9 and J is TRBJ1-5; no reliable D call. V lost 5 bases and J lost 0, with 11 bases in between. CDR1 is SEHNR, CDR2 FQNEAQ, per germline (reference sequence). The CDR3 spans 15 residues. The CDR3 sequence: CASSQGSNSNQPQHF. The CDR3 DNA reads TGTGCCAGCAGCCAAGGGTCCAATAGCAATCAGCCCCAGCATTTT. Based on the CDR3 plus reference TRBV7-9 and TRBJ1-5, the full variable domain is DTGVSQNPRHKITKRGQNVTFRCDPISEHNRLYWYRQTLGQGPEFLTYFQNEAQLEKSRLLSDRFSAERPKGSFSTLEIQRTEQGDSAMYLCASSQGSNSNQPQHFGDGTRLSIL.

There are a few counts of this clone. Within the sample, other DNA sequences also encode this same CDR3. V and J are TRBV30 and TRBJ1-5, with D hard to call. This CDR3 spans 13 amino acids. Trimming removed 1 base from V and 4 bases from J, with 8 bases in between. Germline CDR1 GTSNPN, CDR2 SVGIG (reference sequence). The CDR3 coding sequence is TGTGCCTGGAGTGATGGTGGGAATCAGCCCCAGCATTTT. Translating gives CAWSDGGNQPQHF.

This rearrangement joins TRBV11-3 to TRBJ2-3; a possible D gene is TRBD2 (5 bases). V dropped 3 bases and J dropped 0 bases, with 13 bases sitting between them. This CDR3 has 16 residues. Germline V gives CDR1 SGHNT, CDR2 YENEEA. In nucleotides, the CDR3 is TGTGCCAGCAGCTTGGAGCCTAGCAGGAGCACAGATACGCAGTATTTT. This sequence encodes CASSLEPSRSTDTQYF.

V and J are TRBV5-1 and TRBJ2-7, with TRBD1 as a possible D gene (5 bases). Germline V gene lookup returns CDR1 SGHRS and CDR2 YFSETQ. The CDR3 is made up of 16 amino acids. The ends were cut back, 1 base at V and 1 base at J, with 15 bases in the middle. CDR3 DNA sequence: TGCGCCAGCAGCTTGAGGAGCCTGGACAAATCCTACGAGCAGTACTTC. It yields the protein CASSLRSLDKSYEQYF. The complete variable domain, with remaining parts taken from reference TRBV5-1 and TRBJ2-7, reads KAGVTQTPRYLIKTRGQQVTLSCSPISGHRSVSWYQQTPGQGLQFLFEYFSETQRNKGNFPGRFSGRQFSNSRSEMNVSTLELGDSALYLCASSLRSLDKSYEQYFGPGTRLTVT.

This chain links TRBV29-1 with TRBJ1-2, with 8 bases fitting TRBD1. Germline CDR1 SQVTM, CDR2 ANQGSEA. The CDR3 has 14 residues. Trimming cost V 1 base and J 4 bases; bases outside gene matches: 5. This CDR3 reads CSVEVWDRSYGYTF. The CDR3 bases are TGCAGCGTTGAAGTGTGGGACAGGTCCTATGGCTACACCTTC.

This clone appeared a few times. V and J are TRBV18 and TRBJ2-6, with 9 bases identical to TRBD1. CDR1 is KGHSH, CDR2 LQKENI, per germline. Unmatched junction bases numbered 3, after V lost 3 bases and J lost 0 bases. The CDR3 length is 17 residues. The CDR3 here is CASSPGQGLSGANVLTF. The CDR3 DNA sequence: TGTGCCAGCTCACCGGGACAGGGACTCTCTGGGGCCAACGTCCTGACTTTC.

V is TRBV7-9 and J is TRBJ1-5, with a possible D match to TRBD1 (6 bases). The germline V gene encodes CDR1 SEHNR and CDR2 FQNEAQ (reference sequence). The V end lost 1 base, the J end lost 3 bases, and 10 bases lay between the germline ends. This CDR3 contains 15 residues. CDR3 loop: CASSLGTAINQPQHF. CDR3 nucleotides: TGTGCCAGCAGCTTAGGGACAGCTATCAATCAGCCCCAGCATTTT.

This clone has more than one count but fewer than ten. The chain uses TRBV7-9 and TRBJ2-5, with TRBD1 matching over 7 bases. The CDR3 totals 15 residues. Germline CDR1 reads SEHNR; CDR2 reads FQNEAQ (reference sequence). After removal of 2 bases from V and 4 bases from J, the junction contained 7 bases not matched to a gene. This CDR3 is CASSLYGPGGETQYF. Written as DNA, the CDR3 is TGTGCCAGCAGCTTATACGGTCCAGGGGGAGAGACCCAGTACTTC.

V usage is TRBV7-2 and J usage is TRBJ2-1; D is undetermined. Germline V gives CDR1 SGHTA, CDR2 FQGNSA. The V end was cut by 2 bases, the J end by 4 bases, with 9 bases between. This CDR3 comprises 14 residues. CDR3 sequence reads: CASSLRPGYNEQFF. The CDR3 DNA sequence: TGTGCCAGCAGCTTAAGGCCCGGGTACAATGAGCAGTTCTTC.

This chain connects TRBV15 to TRBJ2-1; 8 bases are a match to TRBD1. Germline V gene sequence: CDR1 LNHNV, CDR2 YYDKDF (reference sequence). V was clipped by 2 bases and J by 5 bases; unmatched bases: 5. This CDR3 comprises 15 residues. The CDR3 protein is CATSRYGTGHNEQFF. The DNA of the CDR3 is TGTGCCACCAGCAGATACGGGACAGGTCACAATGAGCAGTTCTTC.

The chain links TRBV6-4 to TRBJ2-7, with D possibly being TRBD2 (6 bases). This CDR3 is 16 amino acids long. CDR1 and CDR2 (germline): MRHNA, SNTAGT. V lost 10 bases and J 1 base, leaving 23 bases between the germline ends. The CDR3 nucleotides read TGTGCCAACGTCCCTCCCAGGGAAGGAGGGTCCTACGAGCAGTACGTC. Amino acid sequence: CANVPPREGGSYEQYV.

This clone has only a few counts. This chain uses TRBV5-1 with TRBJ1-1; D is possibly TRBD1 (6 bases). CDR1 and CDR2 from the germline V gene are SGHRS and YFSETQ. The CDR3 loop spans 12 amino acids. Trimming took 4 bases from V and 7 from J, leaving 11 bases between them. DNA of the CDR3: TGCGCCAGCAGCCCGGGACACCTTGAAGCTTTCTTT. Translating gives CASSPGHLEAFF.

The chain has TRBV4-2 and TRBJ2-4; D is possibly TRBD1 or TRBD2 (5 bases each). V was trimmed by 0 bases and J by 2 bases, leaving 14 bases between them. Germline-derived CDR1 and CDR2 are LGHNA and YNFKEQ. This CDR3 is 17 amino acids long. The CDR3 spells CASSQDQGRKTKNIQYF. CDR3 in DNA: TGTGCCAGCAGCCAAGATCAGGGACGGAAGACCAAAAACATTCAGTACTTC.

The chain uses TRBV29-1 and TRBJ2-7; 8 nucleotides match TRBD1. Per germline, CDR1 SQVTM and CDR2 ANQGSEA. Trimming took 5 bases from V and 4 from J; bases not matched to a gene: 13. There are 15 residues in the CDR3. As DNA, the CDR3 is TGCAGCGTTTACAGACAGGGGACTTGGAATTACGAGCAGTACTTC. Translating it yields CSVYRQGTWNYEQYF.

Only a few counts were recorded for this clone. This chain joins TRBV7-2 and TRBJ2-7; TRBD2 agrees at 7 bases. Germline CDR1 is SGHTA and CDR2 is FQGNSA. CDR3 length equals 14 residues. V trimming: 5 bases; J trimming: 4 bases; junction bases outside the gene matches: 8. CDR3 in amino acids: CASSPGGRPYEQYF. In DNA form, the CDR3 reads TGTGCCAGCAGCCCGGGCGGGAGACCGTACGAGCAGTACTTC.

This clone was detected a few times. The chain couples TRBV7-9 to TRBJ2-7; 9 nucleotides match TRBD1. The junction had 5 bases not matched to a gene; V was cut back by 5 bases and J by 3 bases. Germline V lookup: CDR1 SEHNR, CDR2 FQNEAQ (reference sequence). The CDR3 loop spans 14 amino acids. CDR3 sequence: CASSVDRGNYEQYV. As DNA, the CDR3 is TGTGCCAGCAGCGTAGACAGGGGGAACTACGAGCAGTACGTC.

The chain recombines TRBV30 with TRBJ2-1, with 13 bases that match TRBD2. Unmatched junction bases numbered 14, after V lost 6 bases and J lost 9 bases. Germline V gives CDR1 GTSNPN, CDR2 SVGIG (reference sequence). CDR3 length: 16 residues. The DNA of the CDR3 is TGTGCCTGCCTCTGGACTAGCGGGAGAGGTTGGGGTGAGCAGTTCTTC. Its protein product is CACLWTSGRGWGEQFF.

V usage is TRBV5-1 and J usage is TRBJ2-7, with D maybe TRBD2 (6 bases). Trimming stripped 0 bases from V and 9 bases from J, with 10 bases between. The CDR3 runs to 12 residues. Germline assignment: CDR1 SGHRS and CDR2 YFSETQ. The CDR3 sequence: CASSLEGGRQYF. CDR3 DNA: TGCGCCAGCAGCTTGGAGGGAGGACGGCAGTACTTC.

This clone came up once. The V and J genes are TRBV19 and TRBJ1-5; a weak D match, TRBD1 (6 bases). The CDR3 has 15 residues. Germline lookup yields CDR1 LNHDA and CDR2 SQIVND (reference sequence). V was shortened by 3 bases and J by 5 bases, with 14 bases between the two germline ends. The CDR3 reads CASSIDGRGDQPQHF. CDR3 nucleotides: TGTGCCAGTAGTATTGACGGCAGGGGTGATCAGCCCCAGCATTTT.

This clone has just a few counts. J is TRBJ2-1 and V is TRBV27; 10 bases match TRBD2. Germline V CDR1 and CDR2: MNHEY, SMNVEV (reference sequence). Losses at the gene ends were 3 bases for V and 12 bases for J; bases not matched to a gene: 11. The length of the CDR3 is 15 residues. CDR3 DNA sequence: TGTGCCAGCAGTTTCCGGCTAGCGGGAGTTAAAGGGCAGTTCTTC. It codes for CASSFRLAGVKGQFF.

The chain carries TRBV7-9 and TRBJ2-1; TRBD1 aligns across 12 bases. With V trimmed by 5 bases and J by 8 bases, 16 bases remained unmatched. Germline loops: CDR1 SEHNR, CDR2 FQNEAQ (reference sequence). The CDR3 totals 18 residues. In DNA form, the CDR3 reads TGTGCCAGCAGCCCCGGGACAGGGGGCGCATCTCCCAACGATGAGCAGTTCTTC. Its protein product is CASSPGTGGASPNDEQFF.